One sample yielded the 16 T cell receptor beta chains listed below, sequenced in a study of blood T cell repertoires in COVID-19. Using immunoSEQ multiplex PCR, the repertoire was profiled, and TCRdb retains in-frame clones only, with some absent. The sample includes 90,000 to 140,000 clones, roughly four fifths of them seen just once. The sequenced sample consisted of peripheral blood. The receptors originated from an elderly woman with acute or convalescent COVID-19.

The V and J genes are TRBV5-1 and TRBJ2-7; 8 bases match TRBD1. The trim removed 4 bases at V and 3 bases at J, leaving 9 bases unmatched. The CDR3 has 15 amino acids. The germline V gene encodes CDR1 SGHRS and CDR2 YFSETQ. This chain's CDR3 is CASSPGQGGRYEQYF. DNA of the CDR3: TGCGCCAGCAGCCCAGGACAGGGTGGTCGCTACGAGCAGTACTTC.

This clone was observed a single time. The chain joins TRBV9 to TRBJ1-3; a possible D gene is TRBD1 (5 bases). The CDR3 extends over 15 amino acids. Germline V gene data show CDR1 as SGDLS and CDR2 as YYNGEE. The V gene lost 4 bases and the J gene lost 0 bases, with 11 bases spanning the gap. As DNA, the CDR3 is TGTGCCAGCAGCCCAGGACACGTCTCTGGAAACACCATATATTTT. Its translation is CASSPGHVSGNTIYF.

This sequence joins TRBV19 and TRBJ2-3; D gene ambiguous. Trimming shortened V by 5 bases and J by 5 bases, and 8 bases separated the two germline ends. Looked up from germline, CDR1 is LNHDA and CDR2 is SQIVND (reference sequence). The CDR3 spans 12 residues. The CDR3 here is CASSSSEDTQYF. In nucleotides, the CDR3 is TGTGCCAGTAGTTCCAGCGAAGATACGCAGTATTTT.

The chain couples TRBV10-3 to TRBJ2-7, with TRBD2 matching 7 bases. Germline CDR1 is ENHRY and CDR2 is SYGVKD. CDR3 size: 16 residues. Losses at the gene ends were 3 bases for V and 2 bases for J; bases not matched to a gene: 10. The CDR3 protein is CAISEVASGNPYEQYV. Written as DNA, the CDR3 is TGTGCCATCAGTGAAGTGGCTAGCGGTAACCCCTACGAGCAGTACGTC.

DNA of the CDR3: TGTGCCAGCAGTTCCCGAGACGGGGTTACAGATACGCAGTATTTT. It translates to CASSSRDGVTDTQYF. The chain combines TRBV27 with TRBJ2-3; perhaps TRBD2 as D (5 bases). CDR3 size: 15 residues. V lost 4 bases and J lost 3, with 14 bases in between. Germline loops: CDR1 MNHEY, CDR2 SMNVEV (reference sequence).

The V call is TRBV12-3 or TRBV12-4, the J call TRBJ1-2; D is possibly TRBD1 (5 bases). The CDR3 consists of 12 residues. V shed 4 bases and J shed 7 bases, with 10 bases lying between them. The CDR3 loop reads CASSSGPRGYTF. DNA of the CDR3: TGTGCCAGCAGTTCAGGGCCTCGTGGCTACACCTTC.

This clone was seen just once. The V call is TRBV29-1, the J call TRBJ2-3, with 11 bases lining up with TRBD2. The germline gives CDR1 SQVTM, CDR2 ANQGSEA. V lost 5 bases and J lost 4; bases outside the gene matches: 8. This CDR3 has 15 residues. In nucleotides, the CDR3 is TGCAGCGTTATTCAACTAGCGGGAGACCCAGATACGCAGTATTTT. It yields the protein CSVIQLAGDPDTQYF.

This clone was detected a few times. The chain is built from TRBV2 and TRBJ1-6; 7 nucleotides line up with TRBD1. Unmatched junction bases numbered 8, after V lost 11 bases and J lost 7 bases. The CDR3 loop spans 13 amino acids. Germline CDR1 and CDR2: SNHLY and FYNNEI. The CDR3 nucleotides are TGTGCCCCAGGGGACAGCCCCAATTCACCCCTCCACTTT. Residues: CAPGDSPNSPLHF. Filled out from reference TRBV2 and TRBJ1-6, the complete variable domain reads EPEVTQTPSHQVTQMGQEVILRCVPISNHLYFYWYRQILGQKVEFLVSFYNNEISEKSEIFDDQFSVERPDGSNFTLKIRSTKLEDSAMYFCAPGDSPNSPLHFGNGTRLTVT.

The rearrangement joins TRBV6-2 or TRBV6-3 to TRBJ1-5; TRBD1 aligns across 7 bases. The germline V gene has CDR1 MNHEY and CDR2 SVGEGT. The CDR3 loop spans 14 amino acids. Trimming took 6 bases from V and 6 from J; bases not matched to a gene: 8. The CDR3 loop reads CASSAGTEVQPQHF. The DNA of the CDR3 is TGTGCCAGCAGCGCCGGGACAGAGGTTCAGCCCCAGCATTTT.

The J gene is TRBJ1-2, the V gene TRBV3-1 (or the pseudogene TRBV3-2); tentative D call: TRBD1 (6 bases). Germline loops: CDR1 LGHDT, CDR2 YNNKEL (reference sequence). This CDR3 is built from 13 residues. The V and J ends lost 0 bases and 14 bases respectively, with 16 bases between them. CDR3 amino acids: CASSQDRGGGTTF. Here the CDR3 DNA reads TGTGCCAGCAGCCAAGATAGAGGGGGGGGAACGACCTTC.

This chain links TRBV5-1 with TRBJ2-1; 10 positions match TRBD2. Germline V gene sequence: CDR1 SGHRS, CDR2 YFSETQ. The CDR3 is 16 amino acids. After removal of 1 base from V and 5 bases from J, the junction contained 6 bases not matched to a gene. The DNA for the CDR3 is TGCGCCAGCAGCTTGTCGGCTAGCGGGGGAAACAATGAGCAGTTCTTC. Translating gives CASSLSASGGNNEQFF.

This chain connects TRBV6-5 to TRBJ1-1, with D possibly being TRBD1 (6 bases). The CDR3 extends over 14 amino acids. V lost 2 bases, J lost 4 bases, and 11 bases lay in between. The V gene's germline CDR1 is MNHEY and CDR2 SVGAGI. CDR3 nucleotides: TGTGCCAGCAGTTACGAAGGGGGTTTCACTGAAGCTTTCTTT. As protein: CASSYEGGFTEAFF.

The J gene is TRBJ2-7, the V gene TRBV19; possibly TRBD1 for D (5 bases). The CDR3 consists of 15 residues. Trimming removed 3 bases at V and 0 bases at J, with 12 bases between. Germline-derived CDR1 and CDR2 are LNHDA and SQIVND (reference sequence). The CDR3 sequence is CASSIRSRGSYEQYV. In DNA form, the CDR3 reads TGTGCCAGTAGTATCAGGAGTAGGGGCTCCTACGAGCAGTACGTC.

This sequence joins TRBV19 and TRBJ2-1; 11 nucleotides line up with TRBD2. The CDR3 has 17 amino acids. After removal of 3 bases from V and 0 bases from J, the junction contained 4 bases not matched to a gene. Germline values: CDR1 LNHDA, CDR2 SQIVND (reference sequence). In nucleotides, the CDR3 is TGTGCCAGTAGTATGGGACTAGCGGCAAGCTCCTACAATGAGCAGTTCTTC. Its translation is CASSMGLAASSYNEQFF.

In this sample, this clone turned up once. V and J are TRBV19 and TRBJ2-3; maybe TRBD2 (6 bases). The CDR3 length is 13 residues. In germline, CDR1 is LNHDA, CDR2 SQIVND (reference sequence). The germline V and J ends were trimmed by 8 bases and 0 bases, with 9 bases remaining between them. CDR3 DNA: TGTGCCAGTCGTGGGGGGAGCACAGATACGCAGTATTTT. It is translated as CASRGGSTDTQYF. Full variable domain (remainder filled in from reference TRBV19 and TRBJ2-3): DGGITQSPKYLFRKEGQNVTLSCEQNLNHDAMYWYRQDPGQGLRLIYYSQIVNDFQKGDIAEGYSVSREKKESFPLTVTSAQKNPTAFYLCASRGGSTDTQYFGPGTRLTVL.

The chain is built from TRBV6-5 and TRBJ2-7, with 7 positions matching TRBD1. V lost 0 bases to trimming and J lost 11 bases; unmatched junction nucleotides: 7. This CDR3 is built from 13 residues. CDR1 is MNHEY, CDR2 SVGAGI, per germline. CDR3 protein: CASSYSIQGLKYV. The CDR3 DNA follows: TGTGCCAGCAGTTACTCGATACAGGGGTTGAAGTACGTC.